This T cell receptor (beta chain) was identified during a study of T cells in Graves' hyperthyroidism and ophthalmopathy. Study observations and caveats: Using 13 V-J features, a model discriminated ophthalmopathy from stable hyperthyroidism.

Patients aged 18 to 65 had newly diagnosed hyperthyroidism lasting under 2 months. Those patients with uncontrolled infection, other autoimmune disease, pregnancy or lactation were excluded. Blood dates from first hyperthyroidism diagnosis, before any ophthalmopathy symptoms. Template material for amplifying TCR beta CDR3 regions consisted of RNA transcripts. When the TCR CDR3 underwent first-round RT-PCR, the HTBI primer set was used. TCRdb re-analysed the multiplex PCR reads in MiXCR, keeping a single row per CDR3 protein. The sample has about 770,000 distinct CDR3 sequences, around 19% seen once. This CDR3 is 15 amino acids long. CDR1 is LNHDA, CDR2 SQIVND, per germline (reference sequence). V was shortened by 10 bases and J by 5 bases, with 21 bases between the two germline ends. Note on this clonotype: Its specificity is unknown.

Input material: blood. The TCR sequence derives from a woman aged 45-65 years with Graves' hyperthyroidism that later progressed to Graves' ophthalmopathy. This chain joins TRBV19 and TRBJ1-5, with unresolved D. The CDR3 DNA is TGTGCCACCACTTTCAGGTCTTTCGGGGATCAGCCCCAGCATTTT. Its protein product is CATTFRSFGDQPQHF.